A single sample gave rise to the 16 T cell receptor beta chains below, sequenced in a study of cytomegalovirus exposure and HLA in healthy donors. The PCR made use of 60 Vbeta and 13 Jbeta primers. TCRdb's copy holds only in-frame clones and misses some; the assay was immunoSEQ multiplex PCR. The table has fewer than 150,000 clones, about 75% seen once. What was sequenced was PBMCs. The receptors derive from a woman in her 30s in good health and CMV-seronegative.

This chain links TRBV14 with TRBJ2-5, with TRBD1 matching 7 bases. The germline gives CDR1 SGHDN, CDR2 FVKESK. CDR3 length equals 15 residues. V trimming: 5 bases; J trimming: 3 bases; junction bases outside the gene matches: 9. The CDR3 loop is CASSTDRAGEETQYF. DNA for the CDR3: TGTGCCAGCAGCACTGACAGGGCAGGGGAAGAGACCCAGTACTTC.

In its sample, this clone was seen a few times. Written as DNA, the CDR3 is TGTGCCAGCAGCGTACTAGCGGGAGCTCATGAGCAGTTCTTC. It codes for CASSVLAGAHEQFF. This rearrangement joins TRBV9 to TRBJ2-1, with 10 bases matching TRBD2. V lost 1 base to trimming and J lost 8 bases; unmatched junction nucleotides: 3. Germline V gene sequence: CDR1 SGDLS, CDR2 YYNGEE. The CDR3 covers 14 residues.

This chain uses TRBV5-4 with TRBJ1-2, with D possibly being TRBD1 (5 bases). This CDR3 contains 13 residues. The germline V gene has CDR1 SGHNT and CDR2 YYREEE (reference sequence). V lost 4 bases and J 6 bases, leaving 13 bases between the germline ends. CDR3 DNA sequence: TGTGCCAGCAGCCTGAACCAGGGTGATGGCTACACCTTC. Protein product: CASSLNQGDGYTF. Using reference TRBV5-4 and TRBJ1-2 for the parts outside the CDR3, the full variable domain is ETGVTQSPTHLIKTRGQQVTLRCSSQSGHNTVSWYQQALGQGPQFIFQYYREEENGRGNFPPRFSGLQFPNYSSELNVNALELDDSALYLCASSLNQGDGYTFGSGTRLTVV.

On this clone: Other DNA sequences in this specimen translate into the identical CDR3. V and J are TRBV5-1 and TRBJ2-3, with TRBD1 matching 8 bases. Germline CDR1 is SGHRS and CDR2 is YFSETQ. This CDR3 spans 15 amino acids. V gave up 3 bases and J gave up 1 base; unmatched junction bases: 4. This chain's CDR3 is CASSSGQGGTDTQYF. Here the CDR3 DNA reads TGCGCCAGCAGCTCCGGACAGGGCGGCACAGATACGCAGTATTTT.

The chain links TRBV27 to TRBJ2-3, with 7 nucleotides matching TRBD2. CDR3 length equals 16 residues. V was pared by 6 bases and J by 1 base, with 10 bases of the junction left unmatched. CDR1 is MNHEY, CDR2 SMNVEV, per germline (reference sequence). Here the CDR3 reads CASSPRVAGGTDTQYF. The DNA for the CDR3 is TGTGCCAGCAGCCCCCGGGTGGCGGGGGGCACAGATACGCAGTATTTT.

The rearrangement joins TRBV5-1 to TRBJ2-3; 9 bases agree with TRBD1. The CDR3 length is 14 residues. Germline V lookup: CDR1 SGHRS, CDR2 YFSETQ. Trimming at V came to 7 bases and at J to 4 bases, leaving 7 bases not matched to a gene. Written as DNA, the CDR3 is TGCGCCAGCCACCTGACAGGGGGATCAGATACGCAGTATTTT. Amino acids: CASHLTGGSDTQYF.

This clone was picked up a small number of times. DNA for the CDR3: TGTGCCAGCAGCTCGAGGGGCGGGGGGGCCTACAATGAGCAGTTCTTC. The encoded protein is CASSSRGGGAYNEQFF. V usage is TRBV5-4 and J usage is TRBJ2-1, with 9 positions matching TRBD2. The CDR3 length is 16 residues. In germline, CDR1 is SGHNT, CDR2 YYREEE (reference sequence). After removal of 3 bases from V and 2 bases from J, the junction contained 6 bases not matched to a gene.

The gene calls are TRBV6-4 and TRBJ2-7, with 9 nucleotides matching TRBD2. Germline V gene lookup returns CDR1 MRHNA and CDR2 SNTAGT. CDR3 length: 15 residues. Trimming removed 7 bases from V and 4 bases from J; junction bases left unmatched: 11. CDR3 bases: TGTGCCAGCAACATCAGCGGGAGGCCACTATACGAGCAGTACTTC. This codes for CASNISGRPLYEQYF.

The genes are TRBV16 and TRBJ2-2; 7 positions agree with TRBD1. The germline V gene encodes CDR1 KGHSY and CDR2 FQNENV. This CDR3 has 14 amino acids. The V gene end was trimmed by 1 base and the J gene end by 8 bases; junction bases not matched to a gene: 4. CDR3 nucleotide sequence: TGTGCCAGCAGCCAATTGACAGGGTCGGGGGAGCTGTTTTTT. Translating it yields CASSQLTGSGELFF.

The CDR3 bases are TGTGCCAGCCAAGGGGTGGGCAATCAGCCCCAGCATTTT. Protein: CASQGVGNQPQHF. The V gene is TRBV7-9, the J gene TRBJ1-5; possibly TRBD1 for D (5 bases). Trimming took 8 bases from V and 2 from J, leaving 10 bases between them. The CDR3 length is 13 residues. Germline CDR1 and CDR2: SEHNR and FQNEAQ (reference sequence). Drawing the rest from reference TRBV7-9 and TRBJ1-5, the complete variable domain is DTGVSQNPRHKITKRGQNVTFRCDPISEHNRLYWYRQTLGQGPEFLTYFQNEAQLEKSRLLSDRFSAERPKGSFSTLEIQRTEQGDSAMYLCASQGVGNQPQHFGDGTRLSIL.

This chain links TRBV5-1 with TRBJ2-5; 7 nucleotides line up with TRBD2. Germline V gives CDR1 SGHRS, CDR2 YFSETQ. The CDR3 covers 15 residues. V dropped 1 base and J dropped 3; count of bases not matched to a gene: 6. This CDR3 reads CASSLFSGGEETQYF. DNA of the CDR3: TGCGCCAGCAGCTTGTTTTCGGGGGGAGAAGAGACCCAGTACTTC.

The rearrangement joins TRBV30 to TRBJ2-7; D is unresolved. Looked up from germline, CDR1 is GTSNPN and CDR2 is SVGIG (reference sequence). The V end lost 0 bases, the J end lost 6 bases, and 12 bases lay between the germline ends. The CDR3 contains 13 residues. CDR3 nucleotide sequence: TGTGCCTGGAGTGTATCCTATGAGTCCGAGCAGTACTTC. Protein sequence: CAWSVSYESEQYF.

The chain joins TRBV10-3 to TRBJ2-5; 11 bases agree with TRBD1. This CDR3 is 12 amino acids long. In germline, CDR1 is ENHRY, CDR2 SYGVKD. The ends lost 11 bases at V and 5 bases at J; junction bases unmatched: 4. CDR3 loop: CASRDRGETQYF. In nucleotides, the CDR3 is TGTGCCTCAAGGGACAGGGGGGAGACCCAGTACTTC.

A few counts support this clone. The chain employs TRBV6-5 and TRBJ1-3; D gene uncertain. With 0 bases removed from V and 0 bases from J, the gap between germline ends came to 6 bases. The CDR3 consists of 15 residues. CDR1 MNHEY and CDR2 SVGAGI come from the germline V gene. The CDR3 is CASSYSADSGNTIYF. In nucleotides, the CDR3 is TGTGCCAGCAGTTACTCTGCAGACTCTGGAAACACCATATATTTT.

This sequence joins TRBV4-1 and TRBJ1-2; TRBD1 matches at 7 bases. From germline, CDR1 is MGHRA and CDR2 YSYEKL. The CDR3 loop spans 15 amino acids. The ends lost 0 bases at V and 4 bases at J; junction bases unmatched: 5. The CDR3 here is CASSQEGTVPYGYTF. Here the CDR3 DNA reads TGCGCCAGCAGCCAAGAAGGGACAGTCCCCTATGGCTACACCTTC.

The chain couples TRBV4-1 to TRBJ1-5; D uncertain. CDR1 MGHRA and CDR2 YSYEKL come from the germline V gene. Trimming removed 0 bases from V and 10 bases from J, with 10 bases in between. The CDR3 length is 13 residues. CDR3 sequence: CASSQDVVAPQHF. CDR3 bases: TGCGCCAGCAGCCAAGATGTGGTGGCACCCCAGCATTTT.